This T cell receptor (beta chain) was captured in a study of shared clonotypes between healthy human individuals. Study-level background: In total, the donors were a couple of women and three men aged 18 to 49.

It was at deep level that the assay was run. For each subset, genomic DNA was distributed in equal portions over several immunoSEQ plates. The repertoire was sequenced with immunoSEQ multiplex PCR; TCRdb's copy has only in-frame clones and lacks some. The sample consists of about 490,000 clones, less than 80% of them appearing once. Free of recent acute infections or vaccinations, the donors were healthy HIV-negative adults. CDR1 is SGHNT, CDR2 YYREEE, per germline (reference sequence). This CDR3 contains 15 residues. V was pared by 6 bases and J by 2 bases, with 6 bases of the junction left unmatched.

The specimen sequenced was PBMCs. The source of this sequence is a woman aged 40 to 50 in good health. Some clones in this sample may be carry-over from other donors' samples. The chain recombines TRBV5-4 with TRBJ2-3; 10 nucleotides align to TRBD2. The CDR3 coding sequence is TGTGCCAGCAAGGGGACTAGCGTGCTCACAGATACGCAGTATTTT. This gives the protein CASKGTSVLTDTQYF.